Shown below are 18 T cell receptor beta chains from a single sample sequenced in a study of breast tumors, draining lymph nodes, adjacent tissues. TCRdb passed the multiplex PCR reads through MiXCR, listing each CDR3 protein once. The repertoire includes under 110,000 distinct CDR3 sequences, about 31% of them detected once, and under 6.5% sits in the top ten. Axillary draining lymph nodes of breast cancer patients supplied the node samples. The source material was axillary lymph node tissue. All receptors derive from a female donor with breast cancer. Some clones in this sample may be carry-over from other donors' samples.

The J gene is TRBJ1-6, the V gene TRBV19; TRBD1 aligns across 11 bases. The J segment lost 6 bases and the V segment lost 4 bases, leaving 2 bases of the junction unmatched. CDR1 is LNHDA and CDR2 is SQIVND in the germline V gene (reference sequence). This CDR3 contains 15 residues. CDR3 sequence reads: CASSRDRGSNSPLHF. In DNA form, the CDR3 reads TGTGCCAGTAGTAGGGACAGGGGGAGTAATTCACCCCTCCACTTT.

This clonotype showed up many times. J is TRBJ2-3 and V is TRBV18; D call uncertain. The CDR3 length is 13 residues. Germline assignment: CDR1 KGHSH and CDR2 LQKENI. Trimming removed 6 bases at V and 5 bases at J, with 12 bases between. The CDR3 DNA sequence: TGTGCCAGCTCCCGAACGCTCATAGATACGCAGTATTTT. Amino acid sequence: CASSRTLIDTQYF.

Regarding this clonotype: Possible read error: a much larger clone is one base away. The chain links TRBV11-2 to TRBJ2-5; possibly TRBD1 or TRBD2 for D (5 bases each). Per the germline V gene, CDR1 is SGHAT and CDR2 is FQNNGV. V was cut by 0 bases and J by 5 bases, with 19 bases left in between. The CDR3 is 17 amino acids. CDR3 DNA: TGTGCCAGCAGCTTAGACGTCGGGGCGGCAGCCGGGGAGACCCAGTACTTC. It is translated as CASSLDVGAAAGETQYF.

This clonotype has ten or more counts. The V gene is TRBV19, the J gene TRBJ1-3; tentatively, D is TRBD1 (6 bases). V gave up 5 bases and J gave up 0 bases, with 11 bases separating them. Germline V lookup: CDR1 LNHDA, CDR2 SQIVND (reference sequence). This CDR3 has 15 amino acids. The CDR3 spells CASSRGGHSGNTIYF. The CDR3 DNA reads TGTGCCAGTAGTCGTGGGGGACACTCTGGAAACACCATATATTTT.

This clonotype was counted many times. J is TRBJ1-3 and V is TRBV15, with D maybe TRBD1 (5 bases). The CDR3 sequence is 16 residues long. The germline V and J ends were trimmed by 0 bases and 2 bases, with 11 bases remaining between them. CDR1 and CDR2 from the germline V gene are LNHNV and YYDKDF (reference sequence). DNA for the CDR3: TGTGCCACCAGCAGAGACTCAGGGCTAACTGGAAACACCATATATTTT. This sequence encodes CATSRDSGLTGNTIYF.

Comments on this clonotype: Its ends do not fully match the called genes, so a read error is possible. This CDR3 reads CASSFSRGAKNIQHF. Here the CDR3 DNA reads TGTGCCAGCAGCTTTTCTAGGGGAGCCAAAAACATTCAGCACTTC. The rearrangement joins TRBV7-9 to TRBJ2-4; tentatively, D is TRBD1 or TRBD2 (5 bases each). The germline CDR1 and CDR2 sequences are SEHNR and FQNEAQ (reference sequence). CDR3 size: 15 residues.

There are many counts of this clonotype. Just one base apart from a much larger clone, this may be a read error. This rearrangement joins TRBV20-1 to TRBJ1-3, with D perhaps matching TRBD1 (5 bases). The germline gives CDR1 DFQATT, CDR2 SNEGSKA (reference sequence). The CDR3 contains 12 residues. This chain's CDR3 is CSARQYGNTTYF. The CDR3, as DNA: TGCAGTGCTCGACAGTACGGAAACACCACATATTTT.

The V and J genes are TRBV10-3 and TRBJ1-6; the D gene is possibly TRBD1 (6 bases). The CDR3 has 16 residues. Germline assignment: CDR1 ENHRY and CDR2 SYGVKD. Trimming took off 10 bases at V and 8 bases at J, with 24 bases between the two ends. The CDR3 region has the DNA TGTGCCACCAGCGCAGTTGTGACAGGAAGTGATTCACCCCTCCACTTT. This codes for CATSAVVTGSDSPLHF.

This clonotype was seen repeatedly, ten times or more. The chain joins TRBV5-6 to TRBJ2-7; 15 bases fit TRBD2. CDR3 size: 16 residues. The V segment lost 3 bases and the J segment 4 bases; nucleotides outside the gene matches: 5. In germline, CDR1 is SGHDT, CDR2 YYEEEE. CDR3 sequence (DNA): TGTGCCAGCAGCTCTTCCGGGACTAGCGGGAGGTACGAGCAGTACTTC. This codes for CASSSSGTSGRYEQYF.

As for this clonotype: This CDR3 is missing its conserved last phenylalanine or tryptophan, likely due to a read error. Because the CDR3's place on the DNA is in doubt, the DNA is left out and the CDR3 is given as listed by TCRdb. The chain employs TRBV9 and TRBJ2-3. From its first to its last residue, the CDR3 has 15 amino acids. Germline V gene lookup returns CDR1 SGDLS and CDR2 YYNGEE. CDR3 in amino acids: CASSVGTWGTDTPYS.

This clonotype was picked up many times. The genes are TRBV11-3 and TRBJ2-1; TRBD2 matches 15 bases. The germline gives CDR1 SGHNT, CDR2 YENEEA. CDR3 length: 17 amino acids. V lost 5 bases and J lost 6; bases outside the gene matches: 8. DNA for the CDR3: TGTGCCAGCAGCCTCTCCTGGACTAGCGGGGGGGCCAATGAGCAGTTCTTC. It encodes CASSLSWTSGGANEQFF.

CDR3 protein: CASNWSGRANVLTF. CDR3 DNA sequence: TGTGCCAGCAACTGGAGCGGGAGGGCCAACGTCCTGACTTTC. The chain is built from TRBV28 and TRBJ2-6; 7 bases fit TRBD2. V was pared by 7 bases and J by 5 bases, with 5 bases of the junction left unmatched. The CDR3 contains 14 residues. The V gene's germline CDR1 is MDHEN and CDR2 SYDVKM.

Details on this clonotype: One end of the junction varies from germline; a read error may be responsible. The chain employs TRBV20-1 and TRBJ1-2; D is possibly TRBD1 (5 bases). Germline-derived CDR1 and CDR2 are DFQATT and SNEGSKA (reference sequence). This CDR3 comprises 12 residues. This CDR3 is CSASPRADGSTF. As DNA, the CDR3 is TGCAGTGCAAGTCCCAGGGCCGACGGCTCCACCTTC.

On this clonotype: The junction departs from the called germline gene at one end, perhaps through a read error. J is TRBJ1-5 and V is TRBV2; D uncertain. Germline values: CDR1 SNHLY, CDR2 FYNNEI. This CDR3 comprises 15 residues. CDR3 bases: TGCGCCAGCAGCTCAGAGGCCAAGAGCAATCAGCCCCGGCATTTT. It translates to CASSSEAKSNQPRHF.

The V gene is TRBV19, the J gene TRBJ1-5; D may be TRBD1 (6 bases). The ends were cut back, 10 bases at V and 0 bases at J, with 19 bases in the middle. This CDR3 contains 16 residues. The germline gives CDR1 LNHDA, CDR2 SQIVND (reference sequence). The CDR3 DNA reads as TGTGCCACCCTAGGACAAGGGGGGGTTAGCAATCAGCCCCAGCATTTT. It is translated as CATLGQGGVSNQPQHF.

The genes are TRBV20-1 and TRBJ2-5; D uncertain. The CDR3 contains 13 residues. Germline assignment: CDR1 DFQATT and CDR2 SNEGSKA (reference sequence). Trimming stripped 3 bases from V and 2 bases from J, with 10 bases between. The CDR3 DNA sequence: TGCAGTGCTAGGGTCTTCGGGCAAGAGACCCAGTACTTC. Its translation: CSARVFGQETQYF.

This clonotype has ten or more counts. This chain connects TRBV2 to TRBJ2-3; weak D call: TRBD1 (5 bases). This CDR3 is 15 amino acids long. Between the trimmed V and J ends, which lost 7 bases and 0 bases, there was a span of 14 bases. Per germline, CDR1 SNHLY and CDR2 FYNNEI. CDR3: CASTWSRTSTDTQYF. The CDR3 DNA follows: TGTGCCAGCACTTGGTCGCGGACAAGCACAGATACGCAGTATTTT.

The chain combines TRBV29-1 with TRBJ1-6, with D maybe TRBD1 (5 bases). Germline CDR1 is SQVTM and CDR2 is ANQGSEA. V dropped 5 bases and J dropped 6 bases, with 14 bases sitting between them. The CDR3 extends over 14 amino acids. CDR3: CSVSSGTTNSPLHF. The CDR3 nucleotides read TGCAGCGTTTCCTCCGGGACTACTAATTCACCCCTCCACTTT.